This T cell receptor (beta chain) was captured in a study of regulatory T cells in long-lasting Graves disease. At least ten counts were recorded for this clonotype. Time point denoted: persistent/refractory GD, antithyroid drugs over 5 years with positive TRAb. RNA isolated from PBMCs was used to make the TCR library. Through Arm-PCR of CDR3 regions and iRepertoire HTBI primers, TCR beta libraries were built. From the multiplex PCR reads, TCRdb called clonotypes with MiXCR, one entry per CDR3 protein. The table lists about 660,000 distinct CDR3 sequences, 30% of them singletons, with under 55% in the top ten. This receptor was identified in a female donor with Graves disease. Material: peripheral blood mononuclear cells (PBMCs), obtained when the disease was refractory, from a patient treated with antithyroid drugs.

This CDR3 reads CASSPGQPYEQYF. CDR3 DNA sequence: TGTGCCAGCAGTCCCGGACAGCCCTACGAGCAGTACTTC. The chain carries TRBV12-3 or TRBV12-4 and TRBJ2-7; possibly TRBD1 for D (6 bases). CDR3 length equals 13 residues. V lost 5 bases, J lost 2 bases, and 10 bases lay in between.